These 26 T cell receptor beta chains originate from one sample sequenced in a study of blood T cell repertoires in COVID-19 (dated by TCRdb to 2020 to 2021). The library was built by means of the immunoSEQ multiplex PCR assay. TCRdb retrieved this table from immuneACCESS and kept in-frame rearrangements only. Not all clones are present; in checked studies, unresolved V genes account for under half, and no reason is known for the remainder. Counted in this sample were approximately 200,000 clones; less than 85% of them appeared once. Of the sample, over 10% falls within the top ten clones. The material sequenced was peripheral blood. The receptors come from a woman aged 45-65 years with acute or convalescent COVID-19.

Details on this clone: The junction departs from the called germline gene at one end, perhaps through a read error. This rearrangement joins TRBV6-2 or TRBV6-3 to TRBJ2-7; D is possibly TRBD1 (5 bases). The length of the CDR3 is 14 residues. Per the germline V gene, CDR1 is MNHEY and CDR2 is SVGEGT. The CDR3 sequence is CASNYQGTSYEQYF. The CDR3 region has the DNA TGTGCCAGCAATTACCAGGGAACCTCCTACGAGCAGTACTTC.

This chain connects TRBV5-1 to TRBJ1-4; TRBD1 might be the D (5 bases). The CDR3 loop spans 15 amino acids. V lost 5 bases and J 0 bases, leaving 11 bases between the germline ends. Germline V gene lookup returns CDR1 SGHRS and CDR2 YFSETQ. This CDR3 reads CASSSGPATNEKLFF. CDR3 DNA sequence: TGCGCCAGCAGTTCAGGGCCTGCAACTAATGAAAAACTGTTTTTT.

The sample holds a few counts of this clone. The CDR3 region is CASSQVNRFRNEQFF. Here the CDR3 DNA reads TGTGCCAGCAGTCAAGTTAATCGGTTCCGCAATGAGCAGTTCTTC. The chain has TRBV28 and TRBJ2-1; the D is unclear. Germline lookup yields CDR1 MDHEN and CDR2 SYDVKM. The CDR3 consists of 15 residues. V was shortened by 5 bases and J by 6 bases, with 17 bases between the two germline ends.

The chain is built from TRBV7-8 and TRBJ1-4; unclear D gene. The CDR3 runs to 18 residues. V lost 6 bases to trimming and J lost 1 base, with 21 bases between them. The germline V gene has CDR1 SGHVS and CDR2 FQNEAQ. CDR3 DNA: TGTGCCAGCAGTCCTACCGTACTCCCCTACGTAACTAATGAAAAACTGTTTTTT. It codes for CASSPTVLPYVTNEKLFF.

This chain connects TRBV5-1 to TRBJ2-1; the D gene is possibly TRBD2 (5 bases). There are 14 residues in the CDR3. Trimming removed 4 bases at V and 4 bases at J, with 12 bases between. Germline V CDR1 and CDR2: SGHRS, YFSETQ. CDR3 sequence (DNA): TGCGCCAGCAGCCCCGGACTCTTATACAATGAGCAGTTCTTC. This encodes CASSPGLLYNEQFF.

V is TRBV24-1 and J is TRBJ2-7; D might be TRBD1 (6 bases). V was trimmed by 9 bases and J by 3 bases, leaving 11 bases between them. CDR3 length: 12 residues. Germline lookup yields CDR1 KGHDR and CDR2 SFDVKD. CDR3: CATLGHLYEQYF. The CDR3 bases are TGTGCCACCCTGGGACACCTCTACGAGCAGTACTTC.

This chain joins TRBV4-2 and TRBJ2-7; 8 nucleotides agree with TRBD2. The CDR3 covers 13 residues. The V segment lost 0 bases and the J segment 6 bases; nucleotides outside the gene matches: 1. Germline V gives CDR1 LGHNA, CDR2 YNFKEQ. In nucleotides, the CDR3 is TGTGCCAGCAGCCAAGAAGCGGGGGTCGAGCAGTACTTC. Translation: CASSQEAGVEQYF.

This chain joins TRBV5-1 and TRBJ2-7; D may be TRBD1 (6 bases). CDR1 and CDR2 (germline): SGHRS, YFSETQ. CDR3 length: 12 residues. Trimming left V 3 bases short and J 5 bases short, with 9 bases between. The CDR3 region is CASSYNRDEQYF. In nucleotides, the CDR3 is TGCGCCAGCAGCTACAACAGGGACGAGCAGTACTTC.

The gene calls are TRBV19 and TRBJ1-1; the D gene is possibly TRBD1 (6 bases). CDR3 length equals 12 residues. Germline assignment: CDR1 LNHDA and CDR2 SQIVND (reference sequence). V lost 7 bases, J lost 7 bases, and 13 bases lay in between. CDR3 sequence reads: CASTLQGNEAFF. CDR3 DNA: TGTGCCAGTACTTTACAGGGAAATGAAGCTTTCTTT.

The V gene is TRBV6-5, the J gene TRBJ1-5; 7 bases are a match to TRBD1. This CDR3 has 15 residues. The germline gives CDR1 MNHEY, CDR2 SVGAGI. V lost 6 bases and J lost 4; bases outside the gene matches: 9. For the CDR3, the DNA is TGTGCCAGCAGATCGGACAGGCGTATTAATCAGCCCCAGCATTTT. It translates to CASRSDRRINQPQHF.

The sample holds one count of this clone. CDR3 sequence reads: CASSKAGGYNEQFF. The CDR3 DNA sequence: TGTGCCAGTAGTAAAGCGGGAGGTTACAATGAGCAGTTCTTC. The chain recombines TRBV19 with TRBJ2-1, with 9 bases identical to TRBD2. The V and J ends lost 4 bases and 4 bases, in that order; junction bases with no gene match: 2. This CDR3 is 14 amino acids long. Germline loops: CDR1 LNHDA, CDR2 SQIVND (reference sequence). Together with reference TRBV19 and TRBJ2-1, the CDR3 gives the full variable domain: DGGITQSPKYLFRKEGQNVTLSCEQNLNHDAMYWYRQDPGQGLRLIYYSQIVNDFQKGDIAEGYSVSREKKESFPLTVTSAQKNPTAFYLCASSKAGGYNEQFFGPGTRLTVL.

This clone has a single count. The rearrangement uses TRBV7-2 and TRBJ2-7; D is undetermined. Per germline, CDR1 SGHTA and CDR2 FQGNSA. V was shortened by 3 bases and J by 7 bases, with 10 bases between the two germline ends. The CDR3 loop spans 12 amino acids. CDR3 in amino acids: CASSFFSQEQYF. Here the CDR3 DNA reads TGTGCCAGCAGCTTTTTTAGCCAGGAGCAGTACTTC.

As concerns this clone: One end of the junction fails to match germline, which may point to a read error. The rearrangement links TRBV11-2 to TRBJ2-7; 7 bases are shared with TRBD1. There are 11 residues in the CDR3. Germline CDR1 reads SGHAT; CDR2 reads FQNNGV. The CDR3 bases are TGTGCCAGCAGCTTCAGGGGACAGCCACACTTC. Translating it yields CASSFRGQPHF.

The CDR3 coding sequence is TGTGCCAGCAGCCCCTCCCGGGGCACAGATACGCAGTATTTT. As protein: CASSPSRGTDTQYF. This chain uses TRBV7-2 with TRBJ2-3; D call uncertain. The germline V gene encodes CDR1 SGHTA and CDR2 FQGNSA. CDR3 length: 14 amino acids. V was trimmed by 5 bases and J by 1 base, leaving 10 bases between them.

This clone was detected once. The chain recombines TRBV5-5 with TRBJ2-7, with D possibly being TRBD1 (5 bases). The CDR3 is made up of 16 amino acids. Deletions cut 0 bases from V and 5 bases from J, with 18 bases between. CDR1 and CDR2 from the germline V gene are SGHKS and YYEKEE (reference sequence). The CDR3 DNA reads TGTGCCAGCAGCTTGGCCTTTCAGGCAGGGAACCACGAGCAGTACTTC. Amino acids: CASSLAFQAGNHEQYF.

Concerning this clone: The junction departs from the called germline gene at one end, perhaps through a read error. This chain uses TRBV9 with TRBJ2-1; 8 bases map to TRBD2. Germline CDR1 is SGDLS and CDR2 is YYNGEE. This CDR3 comprises 17 residues. The CDR3 region has the DNA TGCGCCCGCCGCGGGGGGAGGGGAGCGGGACGTTACAATGAGCAGTTCTTC. It encodes CARRGGRGAGRYNEQFF.

V is TRBV24-1 and J is TRBJ1-2; 7 bases map to TRBD1. This CDR3 has 14 residues. Germline V gene data show CDR1 as KGHDR and CDR2 as SFDVKD. The ends lost 3 bases at V and 5 bases at J; junction bases unmatched: 5. This chain's CDR3 is CATSDAGQLYGYTF. The CDR3 coding sequence is TGTGCCACCAGTGATGCGGGACAGTTATATGGCTACACCTTC.

This sequence joins TRBV7-8 and TRBJ2-7; the match to TRBD2 covers 11 bases. This CDR3 has 16 amino acids. Losses at the gene ends were 4 bases for V and 2 bases for J; bases not matched to a gene: 7. Per germline, CDR1 SGHVS and CDR2 FQNEAQ. CDR3 sequence: CASSSSGTSGTYEQYF. CDR3 sequence (DNA): TGTGCCAGCAGCTCATCCGGGACTAGCGGAACCTACGAGCAGTACTTC.

The chain uses TRBV6-5 and TRBJ2-7; perhaps TRBD2 as D (6 bases). Germline V gene sequence: CDR1 MNHEY, CDR2 SVGAGI. CDR3 size: 14 residues. The ends were cut back, 2 bases at V and 0 bases at J, with 8 bases in the middle. The CDR3 reads CASSYRDFSYEQYF. CDR3 sequence (DNA): TGTGCCAGCAGTTACCGGGACTTCTCCTACGAGCAGTACTTC.

This clone has only a few counts. The chain combines TRBV14 with TRBJ2-1; weak D call: TRBD1 (5 bases). In germline, CDR1 is SGHDN, CDR2 FVKESK. This CDR3 has 16 residues. V was cut by 4 bases and J by 8 bases, with 21 bases left in between. Here the CDR3 DNA reads TGTGCCAGCAGCCCCTACAGGAGTAGGGAAGAGGATGAGCAGTTCTTC. Amino acid sequence: CASSPYRSREEDEQFF.

CDR3 bases: TGTGCCAGCAGCTTAGCGGGGACTAGCGGGAGCCGGGCCTACAATGAGCAGTTCTTC. Translated: CASSLAGTSGSRAYNEQFF. The chain carries TRBV11-3 and TRBJ2-1; 14 nucleotides match TRBD2. V was clipped by 1 base and J by 2 bases; unmatched bases: 7. Germline V gene sequence: CDR1 SGHNT, CDR2 YENEEA. This CDR3 has 19 residues.

The J gene is TRBJ2-1, the V gene TRBV20-1; tentative D call: TRBD2 (6 bases). This CDR3 has 15 amino acids. V was shortened by 3 bases and J by 0 bases, with 12 bases between the two germline ends. Germline CDR1 is DFQATT and CDR2 is SNEGSKA (reference sequence). CDR3 sequence (DNA): TGCAGTGCTAGTATGGCGGGAAGCTCCTACAATGAGCAGTTCTTC. Translation: CSASMAGSSYNEQFF.

The gene calls are TRBV27 and TRBJ2-7, with D tentatively TRBD2 (6 bases). Deletions cut 3 bases from V and 4 bases from J, with 13 bases between. The CDR3 loop spans 14 amino acids. Germline assignment: CDR1 MNHEY and CDR2 SMNVEV (reference sequence). In DNA form, the CDR3 reads TGTGCCAGCAGTTTCTGGGCCGGAGGGTACGAGCAGTACTTC. Its protein product is CASSFWAGGYEQYF.

The chain combines TRBV3-1 (or the pseudogene TRBV3-2) with TRBJ1-5; D remains ambiguous. Germline CDR1 reads LGHDT; CDR2 reads YNNKEL (reference sequence). This CDR3 has 14 residues. V lost 4 bases to trimming and J lost 4 bases, with 11 bases between them. This CDR3 is CASSPSLGNQPQHF. CDR3 coding DNA: TGTGCCAGCAGCCCGTCGCTAGGTAATCAGCCCCAGCATTTT.

This chain uses TRBV24-1 with TRBJ2-3, with 9 bases matching TRBD1. CDR3 length equals 15 residues. CDR1 and CDR2 from the germline V gene are KGHDR and SFDVKD. V lost 4 bases and J lost 6; bases outside the gene matches: 7. The DNA for the CDR3 is TGTGCCACCAGTGACTCGGGACAGGGTAAGGATACGCAGTATTTT. As protein: CATSDSGQGKDTQYF.

In this sample, this clone turned up a few times. The rearrangement links TRBV18 to TRBJ1-6; D gene unclear. This CDR3 is 16 amino acids long. V lost 0 bases, J lost 8 bases, and 14 bases lay in between. Germline lookup yields CDR1 KGHSH and CDR2 LQKENI. CDR3 protein: CASSPPSGRDDSPLHF. CDR3 nucleotides: TGTGCCAGCTCACCACCGTCCGGGAGGGATGATTCACCCCTCCACTTT.